This TCR beta chain comes out of a study of blood T cell repertoires in COVID-19. For the study at large: Some COVID-19 samples were acute and others convalescent; all came from the United States, Italy and Spain.

Trimming left V 5 bases short and J 4 bases short, with 17 bases between. This CDR3 comprises 15 residues. Germline V lookup: CDR1 SGHAT, CDR2 FQNNGV. Sequencing used immunoSEQ multiplex PCR; TCRdb keeps in-frame clones, though not all of them. This table holds around 140,000 clones, roughly nine tenths found once. Enrolled through a virtual design, the participants were between about 18 and 100 years of age and came from under 25 US areas. Each exposed participant met a COVID-19 case in the 2 weeks preceding study entry. The specimen sequenced was PBMCs or T cells enriched from blood (not recorded which). This TCR was recovered from a woman in her 40s who had been exposed to COVID-19. J is TRBJ1-2 and V is TRBV11-2; tentative D call: TRBD1 (5 bases). CDR3 protein: CASSPTDGGGYGYTF. The CDR3 nucleotides are TGTGCCAGCAGCCCTACGGACGGGGGGGGCTATGGCTACACCTTC.